These 11 T cell receptor beta chains originate from one sample sequenced in a study of blood T cell repertoires in COVID-19. Produced via immunoSEQ multiplex PCR; TCRdb's table is partial and in-frame only. The sample lists tens of thousands of clones; under 95% were seen once. The sequencing input was peripheral blood. Receptor source: a man in his sixties or seventies with active COVID-19.

The genes are TRBV2 and TRBJ2-5; the match to TRBD1 covers 9 bases. The V gene's germline CDR1 is SNHLY and CDR2 FYNNEI. The CDR3 is 13 residues long. V trimming: 7 bases; J trimming: 6 bases; junction bases outside the gene matches: 6. The CDR3 nucleotides are TGTGCCAGCACCGGGACAGGGCTGAAGACCCAGTACTTC. Its protein is CASTGTGLKTQYF. The full variable domain, in which reference TRBV2 and TRBJ2-5 provide the parts outside the CDR3, is EPEVTQTPSHQVTQMGQEVILRCVPISNHLYFYWYRQILGQKVEFLVSFYNNEISEKSEIFDDQFSVERPDGSNFTLKIRSTKLEDSAMYFCASTGTGLKTQYFGPGTRLLVL.

This chain connects TRBV6-4 to TRBJ2-3, with 8 bases lining up with TRBD2. J gave up 2 bases and V 3 bases, and 1 base lay outside the gene matches. The CDR3 covers 14 residues. CDR1 and CDR2 (germline): MRHNA, SNTAGT. CDR3 in amino acids: CASSERGATDTQYF. The CDR3 DNA reads as TGTGCCAGCAGTGAGCGGGGGGCCACAGATACGCAGTATTTT.

V gene TRBV5-1 combines with J gene TRBJ1-6, with TRBD1 identical over 10 bases. This CDR3 contains 15 residues. Germline V lookup: CDR1 SGHRS, CDR2 YFSETQ. J was trimmed by 10 bases and V by 0 bases; bases with no gene match: 4. The CDR3 is CASSLAGQGESPLHF. CDR3 DNA sequence: TGCGCCAGCAGCTTGGCCGGACAGGGGGAATCACCCCTCCACTTT.

The V and J genes are TRBV5-1 and TRBJ2-5, with 7 bases lining up with TRBD1. Trimming removed 0 bases from V and 2 bases from J; junction bases left unmatched: 4. The germline V gene has CDR1 SGHRS and CDR2 YFSETQ. CDR3 length: 15 amino acids. This CDR3 is CASSLAPQGQETQYF. As DNA, the CDR3 is TGCGCCAGCAGCTTGGCCCCACAGGGGCAAGAGACCCAGTACTTC.

The chain uses TRBV4-1 and TRBJ1-6, with D tentatively TRBD1 (6 bases). V shed 0 bases and J shed 5 bases, with 11 bases lying between them. This CDR3 is 16 amino acids long. Germline CDR1 is MGHRA and CDR2 is YSYEKL. CDR3 in DNA: TGCGCCAGCAGCCAAGAGGGAGGGGGAAATAATTCACCCCTCCACTTT. Residues: CASSQEGGGNNSPLHF.

V gene TRBV9 combines with J gene TRBJ2-3; TRBD2 agrees at 8 bases. Trimming at V came to 0 bases and at J to 0 bases, leaving 3 bases not matched to a gene. Per the germline V gene, CDR1 is SGDLS and CDR2 is YYNGEE. The CDR3 totals 16 residues. CDR3 nucleotides: TGTGCCAGCAGCGTAGAGGCGGGGGGAAGCACAGATACGCAGTATTTT. Protein sequence: CASSVEAGGSTDTQYF.

The V call is TRBV5-1, the J call TRBJ2-2; TRBD2 matches at 10 bases. The J segment lost 2 bases and the V segment lost 4 bases, leaving 5 bases of the junction unmatched. CDR3 size: 16 residues. CDR1 and CDR2 (germline): SGHRS, YFSETQ. CDR3 sequence: CASSLTSGVNTGELFF. In nucleotides, the CDR3 is TGCGCCAGCAGCCTTACTAGCGGGGTAAACACCGGGGAGCTGTTTTTT.

The table lists this clone with a few counts. The chain has TRBV5-4 and TRBJ2-7; D is ambiguous. Trimming took off 0 bases at V and 7 bases at J, with 11 bases between the two ends. Looked up from germline, CDR1 is SGHNT and CDR2 is YYREEE (reference sequence). This CDR3 has 13 residues. In nucleotides, the CDR3 is TGTGCCAGCAGCTTGGGACTGCCCGGTGAGCAGTACGTC. Protein product: CASSLGLPGEQYV.

In DNA form, the CDR3 reads TGCGCCAGCAGCTTCGACACACCGGGGGGCGGGGAGCTGTTTTTT. Translating gives CASSFDTPGGGELFF. This rearrangement joins TRBV5-1 to TRBJ2-2; 7 bases match TRBD2. Germline loops: CDR1 SGHRS, CDR2 YFSETQ. CDR3 length: 15 amino acids. V lost 2 bases, J lost 7 bases, and 8 bases stayed unmatched. Complete variable domain (other parts from reference TRBV5-1 and TRBJ2-2): KAGVTQTPRYLIKTRGQQVTLSCSPISGHRSVSWYQQTPGQGLQFLFEYFSETQRNKGNFPGRFSGRQFSNSRSEMNVSTLELGDSALYLCASSFDTPGGGELFFGEGSRLTVL.

V is TRBV5-4 and J is TRBJ2-5; D gene unclear. Germline assignment: CDR1 SGHNT and CDR2 YYREEE (reference sequence). Deletions cut 1 base from V and 4 bases from J, with 8 bases between. The CDR3 has 13 amino acids. The CDR3 DNA reads TGTGCCAGCAGCTTGATGACTCGAGAGACCCAGTACTTC. It specifies CASSLMTRETQYF.

This chain joins TRBV28 and TRBJ2-7; 9 nucleotides line up with TRBD1. The length of the CDR3 is 16 residues. J was trimmed by 5 bases and V by 4 bases; bases with no gene match: 12. CDR1 and CDR2 (germline): MDHEN, SYDVKM. CDR3 coding DNA: TGTGCCAGCAGTTCCCATCTCGGACAGGGGTCCCACGAGCAGTACGTC. It is translated as CASSSHLGQGSHEQYV.